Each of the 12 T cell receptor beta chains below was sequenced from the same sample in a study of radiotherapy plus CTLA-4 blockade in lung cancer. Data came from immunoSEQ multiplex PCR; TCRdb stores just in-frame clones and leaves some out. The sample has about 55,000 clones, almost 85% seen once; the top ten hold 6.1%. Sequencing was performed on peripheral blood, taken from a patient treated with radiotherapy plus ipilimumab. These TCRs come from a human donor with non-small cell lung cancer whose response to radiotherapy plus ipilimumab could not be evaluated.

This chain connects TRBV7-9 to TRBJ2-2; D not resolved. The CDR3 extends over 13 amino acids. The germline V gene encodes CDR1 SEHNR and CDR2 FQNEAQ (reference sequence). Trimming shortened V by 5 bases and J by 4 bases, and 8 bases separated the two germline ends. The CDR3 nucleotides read TGTGCCAGCAGCGCCCAGGTCACCGGGGAGCTGTTTTTT. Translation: CASSAQVTGELFF.

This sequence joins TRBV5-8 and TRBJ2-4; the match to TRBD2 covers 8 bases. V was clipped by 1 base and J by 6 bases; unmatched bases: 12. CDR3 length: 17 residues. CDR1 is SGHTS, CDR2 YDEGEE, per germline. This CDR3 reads CASSLKGLSGGRNIQYF. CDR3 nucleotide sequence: TGTGCCAGCAGCTTGAAGGGTTTATCGGGGGGGAGAAACATTCAGTACTTC. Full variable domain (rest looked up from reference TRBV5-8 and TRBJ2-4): EAGVTQSPTHLIKTRGQQATLRCSPISGHTSVYWYQQALGLGLQFLLWYDEGEERNRGNFPPRFSGRQFPNYSSELNVNALELEDSALYLCASSLKGLSGGRNIQYFGAGTRLSVL.

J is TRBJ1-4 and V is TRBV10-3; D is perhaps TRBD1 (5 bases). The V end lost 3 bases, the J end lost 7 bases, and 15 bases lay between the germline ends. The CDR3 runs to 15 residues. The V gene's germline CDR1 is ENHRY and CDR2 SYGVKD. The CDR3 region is CAISDSGGMGEKLFF. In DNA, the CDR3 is TGTGCCATCAGTGACTCCGGGGGGATGGGTGAAAAACTGTTTTTT.

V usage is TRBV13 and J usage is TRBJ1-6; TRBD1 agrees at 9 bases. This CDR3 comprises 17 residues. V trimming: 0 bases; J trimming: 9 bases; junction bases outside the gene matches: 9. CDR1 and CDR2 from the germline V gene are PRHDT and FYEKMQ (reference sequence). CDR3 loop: CASSLGPPGQGGSPLHF. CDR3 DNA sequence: TGTGCCAGCAGCTTAGGACCCCCGGGACAGGGTGGTTCACCCCTCCACTTT.

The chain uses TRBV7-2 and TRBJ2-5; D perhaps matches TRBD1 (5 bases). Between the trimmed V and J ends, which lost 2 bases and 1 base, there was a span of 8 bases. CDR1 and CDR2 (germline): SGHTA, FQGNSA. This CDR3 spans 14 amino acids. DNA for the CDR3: TGTGCCAGCAGCTTACAGGGTTCCCAAGAGACCCAGTACTTC. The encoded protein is CASSLQGSQETQYF.

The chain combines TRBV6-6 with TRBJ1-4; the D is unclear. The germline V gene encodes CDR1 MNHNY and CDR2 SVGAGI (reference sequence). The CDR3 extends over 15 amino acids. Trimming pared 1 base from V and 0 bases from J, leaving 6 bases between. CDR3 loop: CASSYYPATNEKLFF. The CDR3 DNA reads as TGTGCCAGCAGTTACTATCCCGCAACTAATGAAAAACTGTTTTTT.

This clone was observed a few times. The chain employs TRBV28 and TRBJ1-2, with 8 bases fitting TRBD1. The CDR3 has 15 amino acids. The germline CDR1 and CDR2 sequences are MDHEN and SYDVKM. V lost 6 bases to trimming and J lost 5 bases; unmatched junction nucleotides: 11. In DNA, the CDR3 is TGTGCCAGCAGGTCACAACAGGGGGGAAGATATGGCTACACCTTC. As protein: CASRSQQGGRYGYTF.

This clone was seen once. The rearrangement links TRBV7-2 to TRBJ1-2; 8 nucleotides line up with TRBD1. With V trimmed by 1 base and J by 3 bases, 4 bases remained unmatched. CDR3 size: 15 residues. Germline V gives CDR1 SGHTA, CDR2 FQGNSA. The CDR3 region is CASSLEGTGYYGYTF. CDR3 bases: TGTGCCAGCAGCTTAGAAGGGACAGGATACTATGGCTACACCTTC.

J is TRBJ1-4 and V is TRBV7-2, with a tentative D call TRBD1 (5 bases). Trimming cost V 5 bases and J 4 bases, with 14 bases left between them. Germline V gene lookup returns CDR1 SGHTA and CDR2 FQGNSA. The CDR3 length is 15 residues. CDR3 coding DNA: TGTGCCAGCAGCCCACGGGGGTTGGGTAATGAAAAACTGTTTTTT. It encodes CASSPRGLGNEKLFF.

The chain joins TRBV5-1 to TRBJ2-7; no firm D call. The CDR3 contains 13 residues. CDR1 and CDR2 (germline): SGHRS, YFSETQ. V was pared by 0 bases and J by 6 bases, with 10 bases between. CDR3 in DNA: TGCGCCAGCAGCTTGGGCACCCAGTCCGAGCAGTACTTC. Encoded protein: CASSLGTQSEQYF.

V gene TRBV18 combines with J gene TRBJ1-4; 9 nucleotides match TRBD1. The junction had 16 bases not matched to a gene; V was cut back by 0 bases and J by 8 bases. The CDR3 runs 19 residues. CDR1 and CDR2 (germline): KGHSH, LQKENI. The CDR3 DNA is TGTGCCAGCTCACCACCCGGACCGGCGACAGGGGGTCCAAGAGAAAAACTGTTTTTT. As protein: CASSPPGPATGGPREKLFF.

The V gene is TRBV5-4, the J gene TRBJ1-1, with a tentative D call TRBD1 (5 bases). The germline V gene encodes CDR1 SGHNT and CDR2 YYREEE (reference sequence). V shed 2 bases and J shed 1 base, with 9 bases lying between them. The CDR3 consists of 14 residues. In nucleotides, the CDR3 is TGTGCCAGCAGCTTAACAACAGGGAACACTGAAGCTTTCTTT. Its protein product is CASSLTTGNTEAFF. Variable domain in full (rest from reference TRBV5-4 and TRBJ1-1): ETGVTQSPTHLIKTRGQQVTLRCSSQSGHNTVSWYQQALGQGPQFIFQYYREEENGRGNFPPRFSGLQFPNYSSELNVNALELDDSALYLCASSLTTGNTEAFFGQGTRLTVV.